These 25 T cell receptor beta chains share one sample of origin, sequenced in a study of blood T cell repertoires in COVID-19. Libraries were prepared by immunoSEQ multiplex PCR; TCRdb keeps only in-frame clonotypes and omits some of them. The table shows some 170,000 clones, with roughly 84% occurring only once. The sample taken for sequencing was PBMCs or T cells enriched from blood (not recorded which). The receptors here all came from a human donor with acute COVID-19. The donor label of this sample is uncertain.

The chain has TRBV24-1 and TRBJ2-3, with D possibly TRBD2 on 6 matching bases. Germline CDR1 is KGHDR and CDR2 is SFDVKD. The CDR3 runs 13 residues. V lost 4 bases and J 8 bases, leaving 12 bases between the germline ends. The CDR3 DNA reads TGTGCCACCAGTGACTTAAACGGGGGTACGCAGTATTTT. It yields the protein CATSDLNGGTQYF.

The CDR3 DNA sequence: TGTGCCAGCAGCTCGGGACAGACTAACTATGGCTACACCTTC. It specifies CASSSGQTNYGYTF. The J gene is TRBJ1-2, the V gene TRBV6-5; TRBD1 matches 7 bases. CDR3 length equals 14 residues. CDR1 is MNHEY, CDR2 SVGAGI, per germline. The V and J ends lost 6 bases and 0 bases, in that order; junction bases with no gene match: 4.

The chain combines TRBV5-4 with TRBJ2-5, with TRBD2 identical over 12 bases. From germline, CDR1 is SGHNT and CDR2 YYREEE (reference sequence). After removal of 3 bases from V and 5 bases from J, the junction contained 8 bases not matched to a gene. This CDR3 region has 16 residues. CDR3 sequence: CASSSRTSGVFETQYF. CDR3 DNA sequence: TGTGCCAGCAGCTCTAGGACTAGCGGGGTATTTGAGACCCAGTACTTC.

The chain employs TRBV7-2 and TRBJ2-1, with 8 bases aligning to TRBD2. Germline values: CDR1 SGHTA, CDR2 FQGNSA. The CDR3 is 15 amino acids. The J segment lost 5 bases and the V segment lost 2 bases, leaving 5 bases of the junction unmatched. DNA of the CDR3: TGTGCCAGCAGCTTACTCGCGGGGGGTAACAATGAGCAGTTCTTC. It encodes CASSLLAGGNNEQFF.

The rearrangement uses TRBV6-5 and TRBJ2-2; D not certain. Looked up from germline, CDR1 is MNHEY and CDR2 is SVGAGI. The length of the CDR3 is 14 residues. The germline V and J ends were trimmed by 0 bases and 6 bases, with 8 bases remaining between them. The DNA for the CDR3 is TGTGCCAGCAGTTACTCGAGTTTGGCCGGGGAGCTGTTTTTT. It encodes CASSYSSLAGELFF.

A few counts support this clone. This sequence joins TRBV4-3 and TRBJ2-2; TRBD2 aligns across 13 bases. Germline V gene data show CDR1 as LGHNA and CDR2 as YSLEER. V lost 3 bases and J lost 3; bases outside the gene matches: 7. The CDR3 sequence is 18 residues long. The CDR3 coding sequence is TGCGCCAGCAGCCAGGCACTAGCGGGGGGGCCGGACACCGGGGAGCTGTTTTTT. Protein sequence: CASSQALAGGPDTGELFF.

Comments on this clone: This sample includes further DNA sequences coding for the same CDR3. The gene calls are TRBV24-1 and TRBJ1-2, with 8 bases lining up with TRBD1. V lost 4 bases and J lost 4; bases outside the gene matches: 4. Germline CDR1 and CDR2: KGHDR and SFDVKD. CDR3 length equals 14 residues. The CDR3 bases are TGTGCCACCAGTGACCCCGACAGGGGCTATGGCTACACCTTC. This codes for CATSDPDRGYGYTF.

The rearrangement links TRBV7-2 to TRBJ1-2; TRBD1 aligns across 7 bases. This CDR3 has 14 residues. CDR1 and CDR2 (germline): SGHTA, FQGNSA. The ends lost 1 base at V and 5 bases at J; junction bases unmatched: 4. The CDR3: CASSLVTGEYGYTF. The CDR3 bases are TGTGCCAGCAGCTTAGTTACAGGGGAGTATGGCTACACCTTC.

The CDR3 sequence is CASSTRLAGGQTDTQYF. The CDR3 nucleotides are TGCGCCAGCAGCACGCGACTAGCGGGGGGGCAGACAGATACGCAGTATTTT. The chain combines TRBV5-1 with TRBJ2-3, with 14 bases that match TRBD2. V dropped 4 bases and J dropped 3; count of bases not matched to a gene: 7. CDR1 SGHRS and CDR2 YFSETQ come from the germline V gene. The CDR3 extends over 17 amino acids.

The gene calls are TRBV7-9 and TRBJ2-2; no clear D gene. Germline V gives CDR1 SEHNR, CDR2 FQNEAQ (reference sequence). Deletions cut 8 bases from V and 6 bases from J, with 19 bases between. The CDR3 covers 15 residues. CDR3 coding DNA: TGTGCCAGCGCCGAAACAAAAGTGATCTCCGGGGAGCTGTTTTTT. Its translation: CASAETKVISGELFF.

The chain has TRBV4-3 and TRBJ1-5; TRBD1 agrees at 9 bases. Germline lookup yields CDR1 LGHNA and CDR2 YSLEER. This CDR3 has 20 amino acids. The J segment lost 2 bases and the V segment lost 0 bases, leaving 14 bases of the junction unmatched. As DNA, the CDR3 is TGCGCCAGCAGCCAAGATCTTATTGGACAGGGGTCCTTCGGCAATCAGCCCCAGCATTTT. It translates to CASSQDLIGQGSFGNQPQHF.

The chain couples TRBV11-1 to TRBJ2-3; no reliable D call. CDR3 size: 15 residues. V was cut by 1 base and J by 0 bases, with 8 bases left in between. Germline CDR1 SGHAT, CDR2 FQDESV (reference sequence). This CDR3 is CASSLDTSSTDTQYF. In nucleotides, the CDR3 is TGTGCCAGCAGCTTAGATACATCAAGCACAGATACGCAGTATTTT.

The chain recombines TRBV4-2 with TRBJ1-2; 8 bases fit TRBD1. Germline values: CDR1 LGHNA, CDR2 YNFKEQ. There are 16 residues in the CDR3. V gave up 0 bases and J gave up 7 bases; unmatched junction bases: 10. The CDR3 DNA sequence: TGTGCCAGCAGCCAAGAAACGGGACAGGTAGTACGTGGCTACACCTTC. It is translated as CASSQETGQVVRGYTF.

The chain couples TRBV25-1 to TRBJ2-6; D is possibly TRBD1 (5 bases). Trimming removed 4 bases from V and 4 bases from J, with 14 bases in between. This CDR3 contains 16 residues. Germline V gene lookup returns CDR1 MGHDK and CDR2 SYGVNS. CDR3 residues: CASSVFSTGGANVLTF. For the CDR3, the DNA is TGTGCCAGCAGTGTTTTTTCCACAGGCGGGGCCAACGTCCTGACTTTC.

The V and J genes are TRBV6-6 and TRBJ2-7, with D possibly being TRBD1 (5 bases). Looked up from germline, CDR1 is MNHNY and CDR2 is SVGAGI (reference sequence). Trimming pared 2 bases from V and 5 bases from J, leaving 13 bases between. CDR3 size: 14 residues. Here the CDR3 DNA reads TGTGCCAGCAGTTACGGACACCTTCCCCACGAGCAGTACTTC. Translated, it gives CASSYGHLPHEQYF.

The rearrangement joins TRBV2 to TRBJ2-7; TRBD1 matches at 10 bases. The CDR3 consists of 13 residues. Germline CDR1 and CDR2: SNHLY and FYNNEI. V was pared by 5 bases and J by 3 bases, with 1 base of the junction left unmatched. DNA for the CDR3: TGTGCCAGCAGTCGGGACAGGGGCTACGAGCAGTACTTC. It translates to CASSRDRGYEQYF.

This rearrangement joins TRBV5-1 to TRBJ2-2; 7 nucleotides match TRBD1. Germline assignment: CDR1 SGHRS and CDR2 YFSETQ. The CDR3 totals 15 residues. V lost 1 base, J lost 3 bases, and 3 bases stayed unmatched. This CDR3 is CASSLTGAYTGELFF. The DNA of the CDR3 is TGCGCCAGCAGCTTGACAGGGGCGTACACCGGGGAGCTGTTTTTT.

V and J are TRBV21-1 and TRBJ2-1; the table's D call of TRBD1 was not tested on the DNA. TRBV21-1 is labeled a pseudogene. The CDR3 runs 16 residues. In nucleotides, the CDR3 is TGTGCCAGCAGCAGGGGACAGCTAGACTCCTACAATGAGCAGTTCTTC. Translating gives CASSRGQLDSYNEQFF.

There are a few counts of this clone. V gene TRBV6-5 combines with J gene TRBJ1-1, with TRBD1 matching over 9 bases. The J segment lost 11 bases and the V segment lost 0 bases, leaving 7 bases of the junction unmatched. Germline-derived CDR1 and CDR2 are MNHEY and SVGAGI. The CDR3 runs to 14 residues. The CDR3 protein is CASSYSPNRGPAFF. CDR3 sequence (DNA): TGTGCCAGCAGTTACTCCCCAAACAGGGGGCCGGCTTTCTTT.

The V call is TRBV6-2 or TRBV6-3, the J call TRBJ1-5; maybe TRBD1 (6 bases). The germline CDR1 and CDR2 sequences are MNHEY and SVGEGT. V lost 4 bases and J lost 4, with 11 bases in between. The CDR3 length is 14 residues. DNA of the CDR3: TGTGCCAGCAGTTCAGGGGTGGGGAATCAGCCCCAGCATTTT. Translated: CASSSGVGNQPQHF.

V is TRBV5-1 and J is TRBJ2-5; 8 nucleotides agree with TRBD2. The V gene end was trimmed by 4 bases and the J gene end by 1 base; junction bases not matched to a gene: 3. The germline CDR1 and CDR2 sequences are SGHRS and YFSETQ. This CDR3 region has 14 residues. Here the CDR3 reads CASSPGGAQETQYF. DNA for the CDR3: TGCGCCAGCAGCCCCGGGGGGGCCCAAGAGACCCAGTACTTC.

The V and J genes are TRBV6-1 and TRBJ1-5; D ambiguous. CDR3 length equals 18 residues. The germline V and J ends were trimmed by 1 base and 4 bases, with 20 bases remaining between them. Germline values: CDR1 MNHNS, CDR2 SASEGT. The CDR3 DNA is TGTGCCAGCAGTGAAGTGGCTTGGTTTCGAGGCGAAAATCAGCCCCAGCATTTT. It encodes CASSEVAWFRGENQPQHF.

The V gene is TRBV3-1 (or the pseudogene TRBV3-2), the J gene TRBJ2-6; possibly TRBD2 for D (7 bases). Trimming stripped 4 bases from V and 7 bases from J, with 17 bases between. Germline CDR1 and CDR2: LGHDT and YNNKEL (reference sequence). CDR3 length equals 16 residues. CDR3 protein: CASSPYRGGVANVLTF. The DNA for the CDR3 is TGTGCCAGCAGCCCTTATAGGGGGGGAGTTGCCAACGTCCTGACTTTC.

This clone was found a few times. The rearrangement uses TRBV19 and TRBJ1-5; maybe TRBD1 (5 bases). Germline values: CDR1 LNHDA, CDR2 SQIVND (reference sequence). The CDR3 contains 14 residues. Trimming pared 10 bases from V and 0 bases from J, leaving 13 bases between. Written as DNA, the CDR3 is TGTGCCACCGATCGGACACGTAGCAATCAGCCCCAGCATTTT. It is translated as CATDRTRSNQPQHF.

The sample holds a few counts of this clone. The chain couples TRBV5-1 to TRBJ1-1; 9 positions match TRBD1. Per germline, CDR1 SGHRS and CDR2 YFSETQ. CDR3 length: 15 residues. V shed 2 bases and J 1 base; nucleotides not matched to a gene: 3. CDR3 loop: CASSLIQGANTEAFF. The CDR3 DNA reads as TGCGCCAGCAGCTTAATACAGGGGGCGAACACTGAAGCTTTCTTT.